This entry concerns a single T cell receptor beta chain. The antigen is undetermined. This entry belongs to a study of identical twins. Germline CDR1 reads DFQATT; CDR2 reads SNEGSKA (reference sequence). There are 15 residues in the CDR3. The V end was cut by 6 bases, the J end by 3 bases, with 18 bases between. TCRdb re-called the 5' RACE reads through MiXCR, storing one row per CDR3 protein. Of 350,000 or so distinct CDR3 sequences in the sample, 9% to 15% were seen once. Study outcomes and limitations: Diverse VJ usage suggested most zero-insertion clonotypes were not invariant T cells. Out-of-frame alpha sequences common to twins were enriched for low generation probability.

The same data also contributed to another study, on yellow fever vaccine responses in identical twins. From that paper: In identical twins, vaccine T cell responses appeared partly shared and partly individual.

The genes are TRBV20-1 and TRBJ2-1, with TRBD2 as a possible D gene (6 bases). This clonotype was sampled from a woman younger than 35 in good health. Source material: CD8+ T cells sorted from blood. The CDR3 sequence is CSAKLGLAIYNEQFF. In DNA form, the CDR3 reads TGCAGTGCCAAGCTCGGGCTAGCGATCTACAATGAGCAGTTCTTC.